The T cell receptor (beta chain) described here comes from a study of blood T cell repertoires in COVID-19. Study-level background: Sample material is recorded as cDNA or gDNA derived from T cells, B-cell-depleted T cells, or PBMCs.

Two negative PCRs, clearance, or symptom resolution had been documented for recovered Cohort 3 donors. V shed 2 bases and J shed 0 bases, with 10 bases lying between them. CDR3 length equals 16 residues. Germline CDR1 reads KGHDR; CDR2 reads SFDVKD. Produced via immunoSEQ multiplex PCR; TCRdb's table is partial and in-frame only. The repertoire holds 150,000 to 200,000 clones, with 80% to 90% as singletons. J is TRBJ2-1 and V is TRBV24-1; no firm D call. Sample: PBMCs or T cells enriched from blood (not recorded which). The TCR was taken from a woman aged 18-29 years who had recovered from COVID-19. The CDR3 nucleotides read TGTGCCACCAGTGATTCAGGCCCCAGCTCCTACAATGAGCAGTTCTTC. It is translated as CATSDSGPSSYNEQFF.